This TCR beta chain stems from a study of graft-versus-host responses after intestinal transplantation. Overall study: Once they had received anti-thymocyte globulin induction, all recipients took tacrolimus and steroids for about 3 years. Study outcomes and limitations: Maximum circulating GvH clone levels tracked with early post-transplant HvG decreases. Those patients showing graft-donor T cell macrochimerism displayed high graft-versus-host to host-versus-graft clonal ratios in allografts. Recipient marrow showed GvH clones, some seen first in ileum or blood.

As concerns this clone: Its antigen is still unknown.

The CDR3 is 13 amino acids. Trimming shortened V by 11 bases and J by 4 bases, and 16 bases separated the two germline ends. Per germline, CDR1 WSHSY and CDR2 SAAADI. Sequencing used immunoSEQ multiplex PCR; TCRdb keeps in-frame clones, though not all of them. The table shows more than 70,000 clones, with 75% to 90% occurring only once. The specimen was unstimulated CD4+ T cells sorted from spleen or lymph node cells, collected before intestinal transplant. The source of this sequence is a human donor who received an intestinal transplant. V is TRBV10-2 and J is TRBJ2-3; TRBD1 is a possible D gene (7 bases). The CDR3 nucleotides are TGCGCCTCCCGGGGGCAGGGGGCAGATACGCAGTATTTT. Amino acid sequence: CASRGQGADTQYF.